This T cell receptor beta chain derives from a study of radiotherapy plus CTLA-4 blockade in lung cancer. Study-level background: 18% of patients responded objectively, and roughly 34% achieved disease control. Overall study findings and caveats: The study found tumor-derived TCR clones expanded in blood after radiotherapy plus ipilimumab. The authors reported that early blood T cell clone dynamics, with interferon-beta, best predicted response.

This clone was counted between two and nine times. Its target is unknown. People whose metastatic non-small-cell lung cancer was chemo-refractory got focal radiation along with CTLA-4 blockade by ipilimumab. Assay: immunoSEQ multiplex PCR; the TCRdb copy retains only in-frame clones and omits some. This table holds about 93,000 clones, around nine tenths found once. Germline loops: CDR1 MNHNY, CDR2 SVGAGI (reference sequence). The CDR3 consists of 14 residues. V was clipped by 6 bases and J by 10 bases, with 21 bases between them. The chain carries TRBV6-6 and TRBJ1-1, with D maybe TRBD1 (5 bases). The receptor's source is a human donor with non-small cell lung cancer that progressed on radiotherapy plus ipilimumab. This sample comprised peripheral blood, obtained from a patient treated with radiotherapy plus ipilimumab. This chain's CDR3 is CASRLQTESRRAFF. The CDR3 region has the DNA TGTGCCAGCAGACTACAGACAGAATCTCGTCGAGCTTTCTTT.